This T cell receptor (beta chain) emerged from a study of blood T cell repertoires in COVID-19. The overall study: PBMCs, B-cell-depleted T cells, or T cells were the source of the cDNA or gDNA that made up the material.

Sequenced by immunoSEQ multiplex PCR; TCRdb stores in-frame clones only, minus some. The sample comprises 90,000 to 120,000 clones, roughly nine tenths of which are singletons, and 0.97% rests with the top ten. V shed 4 bases and J shed 5 bases, with 14 bases lying between them. Germline values: CDR1 SGHAT, CDR2 FQNNGV. The CDR3 runs 14 residues. The specimen sequenced was peripheral blood. J is TRBJ1-1 and V is TRBV11-2, with D perhaps TRBD1 (5 bases). The clonotype comes from a man in his 60s with acute or convalescent COVID-19. CDR3 in amino acids: CASSSLGGETEAFF. Here the CDR3 DNA reads TGTGCCAGCAGCTCACTCGGGGGTGAGACTGAAGCTTTCTTT.